This T cell receptor (beta chain) was retrieved from a study of T cell changes during pregnancy in multiple sclerosis. TCRdb's copy holds only in-frame clones and misses some; the assay was immunoSEQ multiplex PCR. This sample has over 80,000 clones, with less than 95% found just once. This CDR3 spans 14 amino acids. CDR1 and CDR2 from the germline V gene are MNHEY and SMNVEV (reference sequence). V gave up 1 base and J gave up 1 base, with 5 bases separating them. This receptor was identified in a female donor in good health, enrolled as a control in a pregnancy study. The chain has TRBV27 and TRBJ1-5, with D unresolved. Sequencing was performed on peripheral blood, taken in the second trimester of pregnancy. CDR3 DNA sequence: TGTGCCAGCAGTTTATGGGCAAGCAATCAGCCCCAGCATTTT. It codes for CASSLWASNQPQHF.